This T cell receptor beta chain derives from a study of blood T cells in healthy people across ages. This CDR3 contains 14 residues. CDR1 SGHTA and CDR2 FQGTGA come from the germline V gene. Remarks on this clonotype: At one end, the junction sequence differs from germline, possibly due to a read error.

The study recruited healthy Caucasian donors from Russia who were aged roughly 6 to 95. A sample-barcoded 5' primer and a J-beta primer mix were used in a second PCR of about 6 to 12 cycles. Any given sample supplied a minimum of 2.5 million CDR3-containing paired-end reads. Via MiXCR, TCRdb re-called the 5' RACE reads, giving one row per CDR3 protein. The sample shows about 1 million distinct CDR3 sequences, more than 35% of them seen only once. The sequencing sample was made of blood. The chain links TRBV7-3 to TRBJ2-3, with a weak D call TRBD1 (6 bases). The sequence came from a woman aged 55-69 years in good health. This chain's CDR3 is CASSLSRDTGTQYF. The CDR3 nucleotides read TGTGCCAGCAGCTTAAGTAGGGACACAGGTACGCAGTATTTT.